A selection of T cell receptor beta chains follows, all from one sample in a study of T-cell reconstitution after alpha-beta-depleted transplantation in children. Using its own MiXCR run on the PCR reads, TCRdb lists one record per CDR3 protein. Of approximately 27,000 distinct CDR3 sequences in the sample, roughly a sixth were seen once. The sequences come from PBMCs, mostly from graft donor cells, collected 60 days after TCRalphabeta/CD19-depleted stem cell transplant. All receptors come from a male patient aged 2 to 10 who had a stem cell transplant for acute lymphoblastic leukemia, so the T cells may come from the graft donor. Both conserved end residues are part of each CDR3. Fields, in order: V gene, clone size, CDR3 protein. Expanded clones are given a class, and other clones once, few, many or no size at all.

TRBV5-1 NA CASSSAKGLAGRTGELFF
TRBV27 NA CASRLQTTDTQYF
TRBV28 many CASSPGGGSGYEQYF
TRBV12-3/TRBV12-4 few CASTADRARAFF
TRBV6-6 many CASSYSQNTEAFF
TRBV7-2 many CASSLYSLNTGELFF
TRBV14 NA CASSLSYRGHEQYF
TRBV6-2/TRBV6-3 NA CASTQSGGADEQFF
TRBV5-1 few CASSLAGVSTEAFF
TRBV2 NA CASSEWPAGNEQFF
TRBV29-1 NA CSVSTGPNTEAFF
TRBV7-9 few CASSFPPIETEAFF
TRBV4-3 few CASSQESRGAYGDSPLHF
TRBV29-1 many CSVASTGANVLTF
TRBV5-1 many CASSSFRGAYEQYF
TRBV9 many CAGNKQVGGSDAFF
TRBV2 few CASSPGNPPYEQYF
TRBV20-1 NA CSADSQGASPYGYTF
TRBV9 few CASSVGPAYEQYF
TRBV6-5 many CASSYWSSGNTIYF
TRBV7-8 many CASSLVRDNTYEQYF
TRBV7-2 few CASSVYGGQPQHF
TRBV6-6 NA CASAPGGANTQYF
TRBV20-1 few CSAPSGLFYEQYF
TRBV20-1 many CSAALAGDKSWQFF
TRBV6-2/TRBV6-3 NA CASSYEAGAYNEQFF
TRBV20-1 many CSAHRGTYEQYF
TRBV5-5 many CASSLIQSRNEQFF
TRBV6-2/TRBV6-3 NA CASSSLRDRGNNEQFF
TRBV7-2 NA CASSLGSNEPQHF
TRBV13 once CASSPPTGDMNTGELFF
TRBV24-1 many CATSDFRYGYTF
TRBV12-3/TRBV12-4 medium-sized CASSPPRGTGYGYTF
TRBV5-1 few CASSLAFRGLANSYEQYF
TRBV6-5 NA CASSFRRGVTDTQYF